This TCR beta chain was identified in a study of blood T cells in healthy people across ages (dated by TCRdb to between 2015 and 2017). In the study overall: Template switching captured roughly one uniquely barcoded TCR beta cDNA molecule per two T cells in model experiments. Age-related changes in TCR beta repertoire diversity were measured in the study by deep sequencing normalized with unique cDNA molecular identifiers. The donors were divided into four age groups: young (average around 15 years), middle-aged (roughly 42), aged (approximately 62) and long-lived (roughly 82). To avoid experimental bias, donors of different ages were randomly spread across the sequencing lanes. Two additional independent replicas of 1 million unique cDNA reads from the same blood draw were analyzed for two donors (one aged 18 to 30 and one aged 80 or older).

Libraries were prepared through 5' RACE. Sequencing used an Illumina HiSeq 2500. A second PCR of roughly 6 to 11 cycles was run with a J-beta primer mix and a sample-barcoded 5' primer. Each TCR beta cDNA molecule received a unique molecular identifier from a template-switch 5' adaptor carrying 12 random nucleotides. Each sample yielded at least 2.5 million CDR3-containing paired-end reads. First-strand cDNA was synthesized from all RNA with the Mint cDNA synthesis kit, primed by a TRBC-specific oligonucleotide. After uracil-DNA glycosylase treatment, a first 18-cycle PCR used universal primers M1SS and BC2_uni_R on all cDNA. In the authors' own workflow: Normalization of each sample was performed by random selection of 1 million high-quality reads, each carrying a distinct molecular identifier. Instead of being binned into consensus sequences, reads that shared molecular identifiers were thrown out. MiTCR, run with a Q25 quality threshold and the strictest error-elimination algorithm, handled CDR3 identification, clonotype clustering and error correction. Lower-bound total TCR beta diversity was estimated with a nonparametric unseen species model using Euler transformation. TCRdb ran its own pipeline on the public reads, namely fastp trimming at Q25 and MiXCR clone calling, and kept in-frame beta chains. One record per CDR3 amino acid sequence lists the most common genes and DNA. In this record, the V and J calls reflect TCRdb's handling and not the investigators' own analysis. The sample includes about 780,000 distinct CDR3 sequences, with about half observed a single time. The top ten constitute around 18% of the sample.

Note on this clonotype: There is no known antigen for this receptor. This may be a read error, as it is one base from a much larger clone.

The germline V gene supplies CDR1 MNHEY and CDR2 SVGAGI. For this chain, trimming is 6 bases at the V end and 5 bases at the J end, and the number of junction bases without a gene match is 8. There are 14 amino acids in the CDR3, from cysteine to phenylalanine inclusive. The sequence is cut down to CDR3 DNA, 42 bases in frame from base 1. Overall study results and their limits: Because profiling used bulk unsorted PBMCs, naive and antigen-experienced compartments could not be compared conclusively. Compared with the aged group, the long-lived group had more naive CD4+ T cells, fewer expanded clones and increased TCR diversity, a pattern suggesting age selection. Because donor CMV infection status was unknown, age-related changes in expanded clonotypes were potentially confounded. There was a strong correlation between observed TCR beta diversity and the percentage of naive T cells measured by flow cytometry. Total diversity estimates from one million sequenced T cells were considered lower bounds and underestimates. As age increased, observed TCR beta diversity per million T cells dropped in a roughly linear way, and a significant reduction was already evident by age about 40.

The donors were some 39 Caucasian individuals from Russia, aged roughly 6 to 100 years, who were systemically healthy. Approximately 9.3 milliliters of peripheral blood were drawn from each donor into EDTA-treated Vacutainer tubes. PBMCs were isolated by Ficoll-Paque density-gradient centrifugation, with at least 6 million obtained per sample. Total RNA was extracted from PBMCs with Trizol reagent, with at least 6 micrograms obtained per sample. For every donor, flow cytometry on a PBMC aliquot measured the percentage of naive CD45RAhigh/CD27high T cells. The sequence derives from an elderly man in good health. The rearranged segments are TRBV6-5 and TRBJ2-7, with 9 bases aligning to TRBD2. The sequenced sample was blood. In nucleotide form, the sequence is TGTGCCAGCAGGTTAGCGGGAGCAGGCGACGAGCAGTACTTC. This is translated as CASRLAGAGDEQYF.